This note documents a single T cell receptor (beta chain) sequence. Its specificity is unknown. This entry belongs to a study of OX40 agonist ivuxolimab in advanced cancers. Study-level points and caveats: Among the least clonally expanded were partial responders at 0.1-3.0 mg/kg. The study observed clonal expansion of CD4+ and CD8+ blood T cells by week 6 at 0.1 to 3.0 mg/kg. Some of the nonresponding patients also showed low levels of normalized T-cell clonal expansion. There were, on average, more expanded clones in CD8+ T cells than in CD4+.

The protocol was immunoSEQ multiplex PCR, while the TCRdb copy is restricted to in-frame clones and leaves out a portion. Of around 79,000 clones in the sample, roughly 90% were seen once. This CDR3 region has 13 residues. Trimming pared 0 bases from V and 4 bases from J, leaving 6 bases between. CDR1 and CDR2 (germline): MNHEY, SVGAGI. This sequence originates from an adult with an advanced solid tumor such as melanoma, head and neck, liver or kidney cancer. V usage is TRBV6-5 and J usage is TRBJ1-2; a possible D gene is TRBD1 (5 bases). Sequences were derived from CD4+ or CD8+ T cells sorted from blood, sampled in a trial of the OX40 agonist ivuxolimab. CDR3 in DNA: TGTGCCAGCAGTTACTCGACAGCCTATGGCTACACCTTC. This encodes CASSYSTAYGYTF.